This passage covers 8 T cell receptor beta chains from one sample sequenced in a study of cytomegalovirus exposure and HLA in healthy donors. The PCR was carried out with 60 Vbeta primers and 13 Jbeta primers. The method was immunoSEQ multiplex PCR; TCRdb's version includes in-frame clones alone and lacks a portion of them. Here the sample spans about 150,000 clones, around three quarters being singletons. Material: PBMCs. Receptors originate from a man in his forties or fifties in good health and CMV-seronegative.

Only a few counts were recorded for this clone. The chain recombines TRBV5-1 with TRBJ1-2; D not certain. The V gene's germline CDR1 is SGHRS and CDR2 YFSETQ. V was cut by 10 bases and J by 4 bases, with 11 bases left in between. The CDR3 loop spans 11 amino acids. CDR3 in amino acids: CAPDSGYGYTF. The CDR3 DNA is TGCGCCCCCGATAGCGGCTATGGCTACACCTTC.

V gene TRBV7-3 combines with J gene TRBJ2-3; 10 nucleotides line up with TRBD2. The CDR3 length is 16 residues. Germline V lookup: CDR1 SGHTA, CDR2 FQGTGA. After removal of 4 bases from V and 2 bases from J, the junction contained 6 bases not matched to a gene. CDR3 DNA: TGTGCCAGCAGCTCCCGAGCGGGAGGGCCCACAGATACGCAGTATTTT. Encoded protein: CASSSRAGGPTDTQYF.

The chain combines TRBV29-1 with TRBJ2-2, with D maybe TRBD2 (6 bases). The ends were cut back, 6 bases at V and 6 bases at J, with 17 bases in the middle. This CDR3 is built from 14 residues. The germline V gene has CDR1 SQVTM and CDR2 ANQGSEA. Here the CDR3 DNA reads TGCAGCGTCACCGGGACTTCGGGCGCCGGGGAGCTGTTTTTT. It encodes CSVTGTSGAGELFF.

CDR3 sequence: CASSATGSPAKWGAFF. DNA of the CDR3: TGTGCCAGCAGCGCCACAGGGTCACCTGCCAAGTGGGGCGCTTTCTTT. The chain is built from TRBV9 and TRBJ1-1; tentative D call: TRBD1 (6 bases). Germline V lookup: CDR1 SGDLS, CDR2 YYNGEE. The CDR3 runs 16 residues. V was shortened by 3 bases and J by 11 bases, with 26 bases between the two germline ends.

The rearrangement uses TRBV19 and TRBJ2-6, with D unresolved. V was pared by 6 bases and J by 0 bases, with 3 bases between. Germline V gene data show CDR1 as LNHDA and CDR2 as SQIVND (reference sequence). There are 13 residues in the CDR3. As DNA, the CDR3 is TGTGCCAGTAGCTACTCTGGGGCCAACGTCCTGACTTTC. It yields the protein CASSYSGANVLTF.

The chain uses TRBV5-4 and TRBJ1-1; maybe TRBD1 (6 bases). CDR3 length equals 14 residues. Between the trimmed V and J ends, which lost 1 base and 4 bases, there was a span of 11 bases. Germline V CDR1 and CDR2: SGHNT, YYREEE (reference sequence). The CDR3 loop reads CASSLRGTSTEAFF. In DNA, the CDR3 is TGTGCCAGCAGCTTGAGGGGGACCAGCACTGAAGCTTTCTTT.

This clone was counted only a few times. This chain uses TRBV28 with TRBJ2-1; 11 bases align to TRBD2. Germline CDR1 is MDHEN and CDR2 is SYDVKM. There are 15 residues in the CDR3. The ends lost 3 bases at V and 10 bases at J; junction bases unmatched: 8. The CDR3 is CASSFTSGGPLEQFF. The CDR3 DNA is TGTGCCAGCAGTTTCACTAGCGGGGGCCCCCTAGAGCAGTTCTTC.

The chain combines TRBV7-8 with TRBJ1-2; 10 bases fit TRBD1. CDR1 is SGHVS, CDR2 FQNEAQ, per germline. CDR3 length: 17 residues. V lost 5 bases, J lost 3 bases, and 12 bases stayed unmatched. The CDR3 DNA sequence: TGTGCCAGCAGCCTCAACGGGGACAGGGGATTCGACTATGGCTACACCTTC. This codes for CASSLNGDRGFDYGYTF.